This T cell receptor beta chain was sequenced during a study of shared T cell receptors in the human thymus. Data came from immunoSEQ multiplex PCR; TCRdb stores just in-frame clones and leaves some out. The table lists approximately 760,000 clones, approximately 85% of them singletons. V was shortened by 5 bases and J by 3 bases, with 10 bases between the two germline ends. The CDR3 sequence is 13 residues long. Germline CDR1 and CDR2: MDHEN and SYDVKM. This sample was shared with a second study, whose subject was human thymus T cells. Per that study: The people who donated were healthy Finnish babies having corrective surgery for congenital heart defects. The thymus was resected at corrective cardiac surgery. The related literature has documented a marked overlap of thymic repertoires among unrelated individuals.

The receptor was isolated from a girl less than two years old with a congenital heart defect. Sequencing used thymocytes. The gene calls are TRBV28 and TRBJ2-5; D unresolved. The CDR3 DNA reads as TGTGCCAGCAGTAACCCCTCTAAAGAGACCCAGTACTTC. It encodes CASSNPSKETQYF.